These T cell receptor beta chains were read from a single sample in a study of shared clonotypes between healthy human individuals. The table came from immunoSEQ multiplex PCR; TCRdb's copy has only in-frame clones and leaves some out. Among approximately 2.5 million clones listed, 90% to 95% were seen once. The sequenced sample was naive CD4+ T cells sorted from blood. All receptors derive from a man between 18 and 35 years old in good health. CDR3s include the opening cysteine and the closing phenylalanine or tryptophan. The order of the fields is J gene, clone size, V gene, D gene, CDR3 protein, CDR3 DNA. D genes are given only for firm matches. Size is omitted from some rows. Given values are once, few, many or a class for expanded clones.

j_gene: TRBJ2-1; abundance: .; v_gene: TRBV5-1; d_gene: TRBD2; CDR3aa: CASSLDRAGDEQFF; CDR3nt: TGCGCCAGCAGCTTGGACCGGGCGGGAGATGAGCAGTTCTTC
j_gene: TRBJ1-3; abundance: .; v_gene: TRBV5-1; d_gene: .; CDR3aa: CASATSSGNTIYF; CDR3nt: TGCGCCAGCGCGACCTCCTCTGGAAACACCATATATTTT
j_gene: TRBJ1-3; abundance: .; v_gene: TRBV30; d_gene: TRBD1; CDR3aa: CAWSGDSYGNTIYF; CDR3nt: TGTGCCTGGAGTGGGGACAGTTATGGAAACACCATATATTTT
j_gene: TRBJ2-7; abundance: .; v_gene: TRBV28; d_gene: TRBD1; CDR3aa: CASSSWTGVSYEQYF; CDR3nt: TGTGCCAGCAGTTCGTGGACAGGGGTGTCCTACGAGCAGTACTTC
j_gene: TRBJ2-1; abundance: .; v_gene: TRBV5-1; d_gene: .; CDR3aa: CASTTEGNEQFF; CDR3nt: TGCGCCAGCACCACGGAAGGTAATGAGCAGTTCTTC
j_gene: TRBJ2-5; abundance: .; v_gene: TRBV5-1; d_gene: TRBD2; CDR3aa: CASRTSGGSFELQYF; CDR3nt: TGCGCCAGCAGGACTAGCGGGGGCTCCTTTGAGCTCCAGTACTTC
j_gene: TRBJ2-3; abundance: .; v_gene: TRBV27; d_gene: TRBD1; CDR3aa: CASSLRDRVTDTQYF; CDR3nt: TGTGCCAGCAGTTTAAGGGACAGGGTGACAGATACGCAGTATTTT
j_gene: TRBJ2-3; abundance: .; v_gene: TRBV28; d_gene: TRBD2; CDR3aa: CASSLVTSGGAGAQYF; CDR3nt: TGTGCCAGCAGTTTGGTGACTAGCGGGGGGGCCGGTGCGCAGTATTTT
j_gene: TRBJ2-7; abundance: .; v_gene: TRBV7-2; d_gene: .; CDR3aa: CASSPDEAYEQYF; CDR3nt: TGTGCCAGCAGCCCCGACGAAGCCTACGAGCAGTACTTC
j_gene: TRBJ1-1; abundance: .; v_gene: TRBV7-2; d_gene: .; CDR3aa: CASSLEGATNTEAFF; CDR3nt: TGTGCCAGCAGCCTGGAAGGGGCGACGAACACTGAAGCTTTCTTT
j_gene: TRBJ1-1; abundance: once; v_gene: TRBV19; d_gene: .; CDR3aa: CASSIAQGRGAEAFF; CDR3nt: TGTGCCAGTAGTATAGCTCAAGGGCGAGGAGCTGAAGCTTTCTTT
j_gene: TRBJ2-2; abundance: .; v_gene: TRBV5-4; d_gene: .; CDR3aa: CASSLASGAKELFF; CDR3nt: TGTGCCAGCAGCTTGGCCTCGGGGGCGAAAGAGCTGTTTTTT
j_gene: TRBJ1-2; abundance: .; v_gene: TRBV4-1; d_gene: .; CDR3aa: CASSQDVAGAFGYTF; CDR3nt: TGCGCCAGCAGCCAAGATGTCGCGGGGGCGTTTGGCTACACCTTC
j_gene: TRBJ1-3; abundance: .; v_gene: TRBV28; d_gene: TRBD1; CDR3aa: CASSFDRVNTIYF; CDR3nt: TGTGCCAGCAGTTTCGACAGGGTTAACACCATATATTTT
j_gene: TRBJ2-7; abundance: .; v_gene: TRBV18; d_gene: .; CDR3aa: CASSPGTSYEQYF; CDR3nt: TGTGCCAGCTCACCAGGGACATCATACGAGCAGTACTTC
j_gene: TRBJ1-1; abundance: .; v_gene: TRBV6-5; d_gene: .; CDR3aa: CASNRGRGDTEAFF; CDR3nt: TGTGCCAGCAACCGGGGGAGGGGGGACACTGAAGCTTTCTTT
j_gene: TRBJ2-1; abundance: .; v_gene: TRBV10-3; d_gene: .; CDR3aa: CAISRDQPSGEQFF; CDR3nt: TGTGCCATCAGTCGCGATCAACCATCGGGTGAGCAGTTCTTC
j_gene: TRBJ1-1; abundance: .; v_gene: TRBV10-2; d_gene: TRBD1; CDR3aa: CASVKNTGGNTEAFF; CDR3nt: TGCGCCAGCGTTAAAAACACAGGGGGGAACACTGAAGCTTTCTTT
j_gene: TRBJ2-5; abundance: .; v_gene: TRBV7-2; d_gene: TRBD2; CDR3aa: CASSRLAGGWETQYF; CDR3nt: TGTGCCAGCAGCCGCCTAGCGGGAGGTTGGGAGACCCAGTACTTC
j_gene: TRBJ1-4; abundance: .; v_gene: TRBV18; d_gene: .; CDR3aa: CASSLENPATNEKLFF; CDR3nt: TGTGCCAGCTCACTCGAAAACCCAGCAACTAATGAAAAACTGTTTTTT
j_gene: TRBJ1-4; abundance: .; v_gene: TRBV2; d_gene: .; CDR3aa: CASSEGQLGEKLFF; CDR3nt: TGTGCCAGCAGTGAAGGACAGTTGGGCGAAAAACTGTTTTTT
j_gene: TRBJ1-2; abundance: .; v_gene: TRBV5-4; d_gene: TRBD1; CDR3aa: CASSLFGQANYGYTF; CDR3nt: TGTGCCAGCAGCCTCTTTGGACAGGCCAACTATGGCTACACCTTC
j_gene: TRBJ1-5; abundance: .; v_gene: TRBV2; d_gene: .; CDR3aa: CASSPDTSNQPQHF; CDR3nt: TGTGCCAGCAGCCCGGATACTAGCAATCAGCCCCAGCATTTT
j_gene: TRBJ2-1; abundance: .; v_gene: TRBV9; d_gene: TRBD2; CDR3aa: CASSVDSRLAGATYNEQFF; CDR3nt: TGTGCCAGCAGCGTAGATTCGCGACTAGCGGGGGCCACCTACAATGAGCAGTTCTTC
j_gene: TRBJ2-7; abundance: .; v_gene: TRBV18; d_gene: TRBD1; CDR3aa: CASSDRGSYEQYF; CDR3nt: TGTGCCAGCTCGGACAGGGGAAGCTACGAGCAGTACTTC
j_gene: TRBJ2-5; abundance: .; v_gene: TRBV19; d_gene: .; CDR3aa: CATQDRTVETQYF; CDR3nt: TGTGCCACCCAAGACAGGACGGTAGAGACCCAGTACTTC
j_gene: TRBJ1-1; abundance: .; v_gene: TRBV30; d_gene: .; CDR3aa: CAWMYTGMNTEAFF; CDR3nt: TGTGCCTGGATGTATACAGGCATGAACACTGAAGCTTTCTTT
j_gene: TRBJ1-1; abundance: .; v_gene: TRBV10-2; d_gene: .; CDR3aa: CASGPGRTEAFF; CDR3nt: TGCGCCAGCGGTCCAGGGAGGACTGAAGCTTTCTTT
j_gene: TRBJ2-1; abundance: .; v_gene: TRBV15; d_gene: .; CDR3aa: CATSSMISEQFF; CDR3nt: TGTGCCACCAGCAGTATGATTAGTGAGCAGTTCTTC
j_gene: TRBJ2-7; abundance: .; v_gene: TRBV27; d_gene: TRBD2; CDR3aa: CASSFVGLAAPMGVYEQYF; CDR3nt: TGTGCCAGCAGTTTCGTGGGACTAGCTGCCCCCATGGGTGTCTACGAGCAGTACTTC
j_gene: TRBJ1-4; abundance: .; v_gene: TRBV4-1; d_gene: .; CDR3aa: CASSQDRTDLREKLFF; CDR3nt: TGCGCCAGCAGCCAAGATAGGACGGACCTGAGGGAAAAACTGTTTTTT
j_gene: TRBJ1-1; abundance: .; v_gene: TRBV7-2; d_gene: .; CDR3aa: CASSLTGRNTEAFF; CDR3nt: TGTGCCAGCAGCTTAACTGGGCGCAATACTGAAGCTTTCTTT
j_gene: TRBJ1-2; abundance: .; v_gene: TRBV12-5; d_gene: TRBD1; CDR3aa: CASGLDRGPNGYTF; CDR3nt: TGTGCTAGTGGTTTGGACAGGGGGCCGAATGGCTACACCTTC
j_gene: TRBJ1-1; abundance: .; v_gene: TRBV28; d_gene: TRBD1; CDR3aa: CASSLGQGQAFF; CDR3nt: TGTGCCAGCAGTCTAGGACAGGGCCAAGCTTTCTTT
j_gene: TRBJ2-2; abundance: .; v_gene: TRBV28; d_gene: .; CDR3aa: CASSLRWGLTGELFF; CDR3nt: TGTGCCAGCAGTCTACGATGGGGCCTCACCGGGGAGCTGTTTTTT
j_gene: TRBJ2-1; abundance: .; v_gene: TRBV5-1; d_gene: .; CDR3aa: CASSLDEGSSYNEQFF; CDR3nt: TGCGCCAGCAGCTTGGACGAAGGGAGCTCCTACAATGAGCAGTTCTTC
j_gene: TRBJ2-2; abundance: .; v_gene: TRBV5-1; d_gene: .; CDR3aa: CASSLDMGRLGGELFF; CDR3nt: TGCGCCAGCAGCCTAGACATGGGAAGGTTGGGCGGGGAGCTGTTTTTT
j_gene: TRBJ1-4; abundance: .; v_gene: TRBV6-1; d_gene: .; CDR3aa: CASTTGATNEKLFF; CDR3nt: TGTGCCAGCACCACAGGAGCAACTAATGAAAAACTGTTTTTT
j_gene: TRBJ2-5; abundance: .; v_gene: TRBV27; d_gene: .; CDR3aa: CASSLSGGQGETQYF; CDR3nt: TGTGCCAGCAGTTTATCCGGGGGGCAGGGAGAGACCCAGTACTTC
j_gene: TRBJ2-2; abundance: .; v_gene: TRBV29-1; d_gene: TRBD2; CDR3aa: CSVETQIAGVGTGELFF; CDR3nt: TGCAGCGTTGAAACCCAAATAGCGGGAGTAGGGACCGGGGAGCTGTTTTTT
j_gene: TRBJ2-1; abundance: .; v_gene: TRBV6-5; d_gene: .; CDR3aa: CASRIGLSWDEQFF; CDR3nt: TGTGCCAGCAGAATTGGACTGTCGTGGGATGAGCAGTTCTTC
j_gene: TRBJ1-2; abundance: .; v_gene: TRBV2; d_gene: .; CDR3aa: CASSNRVGYGYTF; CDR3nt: TGTGCCAGCAGCAACAGGGTAGGATATGGCTACACCTTC
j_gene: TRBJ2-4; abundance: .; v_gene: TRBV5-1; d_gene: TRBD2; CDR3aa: CASYPGGVISGRGDSIQYF; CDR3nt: TGCGCCAGCTATCCCGGGGGTGTGATTAGCGGGAGAGGTGACTCCATTCAGTACTTC
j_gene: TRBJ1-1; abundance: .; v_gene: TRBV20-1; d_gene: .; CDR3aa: CSARSGREAFF; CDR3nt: TGCAGTGCTAGATCCGGACGCGAAGCTTTCTTT
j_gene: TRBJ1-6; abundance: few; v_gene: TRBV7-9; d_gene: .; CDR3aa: CASSSPAGLNNSPLHF; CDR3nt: TGTGCCAGCAGCTCACCTGCAGGGTTGAATAATTCACCCCTCCACTTT
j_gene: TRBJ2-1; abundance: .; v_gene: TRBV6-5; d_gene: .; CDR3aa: CASGQGGFLYNEQFF; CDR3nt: TGTGCCAGCGGCCAAGGTGGCTTCCTATACAATGAGCAGTTCTTC
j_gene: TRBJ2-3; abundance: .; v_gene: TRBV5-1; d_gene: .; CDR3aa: CASSLEYPSTDTQYF; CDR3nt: TGCGCCAGCAGCTTGGAATACCCGAGCACAGATACGCAGTATTTT
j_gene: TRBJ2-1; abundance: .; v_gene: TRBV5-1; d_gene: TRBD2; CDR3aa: CASTPVSGNIPSYNEQFF; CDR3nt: TGCGCCAGCACGCCGGTTAGCGGGAACATTCCCTCCTACAATGAGCAGTTCTTC
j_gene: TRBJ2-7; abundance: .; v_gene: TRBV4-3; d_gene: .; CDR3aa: CASSQDSQGRWEQYF; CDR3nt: TGCGCCAGCAGCCAAGACTCGCAAGGACGTTGGGAGCAGTACTTC